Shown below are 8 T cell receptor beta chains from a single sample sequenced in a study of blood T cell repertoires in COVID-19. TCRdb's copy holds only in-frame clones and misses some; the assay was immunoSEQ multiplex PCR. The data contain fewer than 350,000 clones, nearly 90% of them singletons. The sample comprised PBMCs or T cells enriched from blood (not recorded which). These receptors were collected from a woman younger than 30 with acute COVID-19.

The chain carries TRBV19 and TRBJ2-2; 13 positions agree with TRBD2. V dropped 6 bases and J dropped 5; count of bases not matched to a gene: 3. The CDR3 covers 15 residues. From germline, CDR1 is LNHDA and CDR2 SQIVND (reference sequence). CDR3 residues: CASSTSGRGTGELFF. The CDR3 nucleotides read TGTGCCAGTAGCACTAGCGGGAGGGGAACCGGGGAGCTGTTTTTT.

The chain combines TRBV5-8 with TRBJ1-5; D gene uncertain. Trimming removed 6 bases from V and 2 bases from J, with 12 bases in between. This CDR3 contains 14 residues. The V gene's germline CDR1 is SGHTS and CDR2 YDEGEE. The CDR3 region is CASIPLSGNQPQHF. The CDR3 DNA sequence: TGTGCCAGCATCCCCCTTTCGGGCAATCAGCCCCAGCATTTT.

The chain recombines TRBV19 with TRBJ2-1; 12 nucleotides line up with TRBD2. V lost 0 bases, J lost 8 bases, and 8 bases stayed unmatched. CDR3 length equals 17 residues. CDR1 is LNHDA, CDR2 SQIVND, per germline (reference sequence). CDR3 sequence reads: CASSIDLAGGPEDEQFF. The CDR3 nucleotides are TGTGCCAGTAGTATAGATCTAGCGGGAGGGCCTGAGGATGAGCAGTTCTTC.

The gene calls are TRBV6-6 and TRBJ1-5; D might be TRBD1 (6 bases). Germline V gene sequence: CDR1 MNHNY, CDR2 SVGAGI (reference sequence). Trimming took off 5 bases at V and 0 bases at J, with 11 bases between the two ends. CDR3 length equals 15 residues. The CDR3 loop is CASSPGAYSNQPQHF. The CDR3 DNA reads TGTGCCAGCAGTCCAGGGGCATATAGCAATCAGCCCCAGCATTTT.

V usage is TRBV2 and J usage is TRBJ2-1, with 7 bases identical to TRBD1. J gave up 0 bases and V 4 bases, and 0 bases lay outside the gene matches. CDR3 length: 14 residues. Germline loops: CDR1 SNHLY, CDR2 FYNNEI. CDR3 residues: CASSAGGSYNEQFF. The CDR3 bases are TGTGCCAGCAGTGCAGGGGGCTCCTACAATGAGCAGTTCTTC.

The CDR3 loop is CASSLRGDNEQFF. In DNA form, the CDR3 reads TGTGCCAGCAGTTTACGGGGGGACAATGAGCAGTTCTTC. The chain recombines TRBV27 with TRBJ2-1; 7 nucleotides match TRBD2. V gave up 2 bases and J gave up 5 bases; unmatched junction bases: 0. CDR3 length: 13 residues. Germline lookup yields CDR1 MNHEY and CDR2 SMNVEV (reference sequence).

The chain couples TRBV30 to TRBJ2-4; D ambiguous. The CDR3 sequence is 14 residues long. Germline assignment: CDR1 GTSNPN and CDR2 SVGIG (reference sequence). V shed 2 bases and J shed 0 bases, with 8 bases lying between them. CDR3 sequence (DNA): TGTGCCTGGAGTTATTTACTAGCCAAAAACATTCAGTACTTC. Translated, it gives CAWSYLLAKNIQYF. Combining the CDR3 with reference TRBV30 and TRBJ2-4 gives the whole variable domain SQTIHQWPATLVQPVGSPLSLECTVEGTSNPNLYWYRQAAGRGLQLLFYSVGIGQISSEVPQNLSASRPQDRQFILSSKKLLLSDSGFYLCAWSYLLAKNIQYFGAGTRLSVL.

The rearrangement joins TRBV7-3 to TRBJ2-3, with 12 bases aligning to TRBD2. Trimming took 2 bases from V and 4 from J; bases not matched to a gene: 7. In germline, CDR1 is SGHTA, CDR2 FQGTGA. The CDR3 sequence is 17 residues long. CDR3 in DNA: TGTGCCAGCAGCTTACCACTAGCGGGAGGAGGCGCAGATACGCAGTATTTT. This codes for CASSLPLAGGGADTQYF.